Following are 11 T cell receptor beta chains from one sample sequenced in a study of a mutant IDH1 vaccine in newly diagnosed glioma. Sequencing was performed with immunoSEQ multiplex PCR; in TCRdb, only in-frame clones are kept and a portion is missing. The table lists approximately 15,000 clones, less than 97% of them singletons. Time point in this sample: baseline, week 1 (first vaccination visit). Treatment here: pre-vaccination baseline after standard-of-care therapy. Sequenced here: peripheral blood mononuclear cells (PBMCs), sampled from a glioma patient treated with radiotherapy, temozolomide or both. Receptors originate from a woman between 18 and 29 years old with glioma. Some clones in this sample may be carry-over from other donors' samples.

V gene TRBV28 combines with J gene TRBJ1-2; a weak D match, TRBD1 (5 bases). The V end was cut by 6 bases, the J end by 1 base, with 21 bases between. The CDR3 covers 17 residues. The V gene's germline CDR1 is MDHEN and CDR2 SYDVKM. Written as DNA, the CDR3 is TGTGCCAGCAGAGGGGCAGGGTTGGCAAATGGTAACTATGGCTACACCTTC. Translated: CASRGAGLANGNYGYTF.

The rearrangement joins TRBV18 to TRBJ1-1; D remains ambiguous. This CDR3 has 14 amino acids. V lost 3 bases and J 1 base, leaving 9 bases between the germline ends. Per the germline V gene, CDR1 is KGHSH and CDR2 is LQKENI. The CDR3 loop reads CASSPQGRNTEAFF. The DNA for the CDR3 is TGTGCCAGCTCACCTCAAGGACGGAACACTGAAGCTTTCTTT.

This sequence joins TRBV19 and TRBJ1-2, with TRBD1 matching over 8 bases. Trimming cost V 5 bases and J 3 bases; bases outside gene matches: 5. Germline CDR1 and CDR2: LNHDA and SQIVND (reference sequence). The CDR3 spans 14 residues. The CDR3 bases are TGTGCCAGTAGTCCCCGGACAGGGTACTATGGCTACACCTTC. This sequence encodes CASSPRTGYYGYTF.

This clone was counted a single time. The chain carries TRBV9 and TRBJ1-2, with D possibly TRBD1 on 5 matching bases. This CDR3 has 17 residues. The germline V gene has CDR1 SGDLS and CDR2 YYNGEE. Trimming stripped 10 bases from V and 3 bases from J, with 28 bases between. CDR3 amino acids: CARRRSPCMGEDYGYTF. CDR3 coding DNA: TGTGCCCGGCGTAGATCACCCTGCATGGGGGAAGACTATGGCTACACCTTC.

J is TRBJ2-3 and V is TRBV9; 13 bases agree with TRBD2. Unmatched junction bases numbered 3, after V lost 3 bases and J lost 5 bases. The CDR3 has 15 amino acids. Germline-derived CDR1 and CDR2 are SGDLS and YYNGEE. CDR3 in amino acids: CASSAGLAGVDTQYF. The DNA for the CDR3 is TGTGCCAGCAGCGCTGGACTAGCGGGGGTAGATACGCAGTATTTT.

The genes are TRBV6-1 and TRBJ2-7, with 8 positions matching TRBD2. Per germline, CDR1 MNHNS and CDR2 SASEGT. The CDR3 totals 16 residues. The trim removed 2 bases at V and 6 bases at J, leaving 12 bases unmatched. The CDR3 region has the DNA TGTGCCAGCAGTGAAAGTTTGGGACTAGAATACTCCGAGCAGTACTTC. This translates into CASSESLGLEYSEQYF.

This sequence joins TRBV27 and TRBJ1-1, with D possibly matching TRBD1 (6 bases). Trimming took off 7 bases at V and 5 bases at J, with 14 bases between the two ends. The germline gives CDR1 MNHEY, CDR2 SMNVEV (reference sequence). The CDR3 length is 13 residues. CDR3 amino acids: CASNTGTMTEAFF. In DNA form, the CDR3 reads TGTGCCAGCAACACCGGGACAATGACTGAAGCTTTCTTT.

The chain has TRBV7-9 and TRBJ1-2; no reliable D call. The CDR3 spans 14 residues. V shed 5 bases and J shed 0 bases, with 10 bases lying between them. CDR1 SEHNR and CDR2 FQNEAQ come from the germline V gene (reference sequence). The CDR3 reads CASSLSGTNYGYTF. The DNA of the CDR3 is TGTGCCAGCAGCCTGTCGGGTACTAACTATGGCTACACCTTC.

The chain employs TRBV7-2 and TRBJ1-2; possible D gene TRBD1, 6 bases. Trimming stripped 6 bases from V and 3 bases from J, with 17 bases between. This CDR3 has 15 residues. Germline loops: CDR1 SGHTA, CDR2 FQGNSA. CDR3 coding DNA: TGTGCCAGCAGTTCCCCGAGGGGGACTGACTATGGCTACACCTTC. Amino acid sequence: CASSSPRGTDYGYTF. The full variable domain, completed using reference TRBV7-2 and TRBJ1-2, is GAGVSQSPSNKVTEKGKDVELRCDPISGHTALYWYRQSLGQGLEFLIYFQGNSAPDKSGLPSDRFSAERTGGSVSTLTIQRTQQEDSAVYLCASSSPRGTDYGYTFGSGTRLTVV.

The chain combines TRBV9 with TRBJ2-7; D gene uncertain. Germline-derived CDR1 and CDR2 are SGDLS and YYNGEE. CDR3 length: 15 residues. Trimming removed 7 bases from V and 0 bases from J, with 17 bases in between. The CDR3 DNA sequence: TGTGCCAGCGGGTTAGGACCAACGAGCTCCTACGAGCAGTACTTC. This translates into CASGLGPTSSYEQYF.

V gene TRBV2 combines with J gene TRBJ1-6, with D perhaps matching TRBD1 (6 bases). V was cut by 3 bases and J by 9 bases, with 15 bases left in between. This CDR3 region has 15 residues. The germline gives CDR1 SNHLY, CDR2 FYNNEI. Written as DNA, the CDR3 is TGTGCCAGCAGTGAGGGTACAGGGTCGAGTTCACCCCTCCACTTT. Its translation: CASSEGTGSSSPLHF.